The source of this T cell receptor (beta chain) is a study of T cell repertoires in cytomegalovirus infection. As for the study in general: Newly reported HLA-C-restricted and thoroughly characterized HLA-B-restricted CMV epitopes were employed. Whole-study results and caveats: In two of eight donors, the top clonotype was HLA-C-restricted CMV-specific. The study identified carriers of CMV plus the relevant HLA from cumulative public TCR beta family frequency.

TCRdb reanalysed the reads using MiXCR and keeps one entry per CDR3 protein. The table lists around 900,000 distinct CDR3 sequences, 25% to 40% of them singletons, with roughly 13% in the top ten. The CDR3 contains 15 residues. Per germline, CDR1 MGHRA and CDR2 YSYEKL. This clonotype was counted a single time. Its specificity is unknown. The junction departs from germline at one end; a sequencing error may be responsible. The source of this sequence is a human donor in good health (CMV status not recorded). Some clones in this sample may be carry-over from other donors' samples. The chain recombines TRBV4-1 with TRBJ2-2, with D unclear. The sequenced sample was cultured CD8+ T cells from PBMCs, obtained from culture after CMV antigen stimulation. The CDR3 DNA is TGCGCCAGCTGCCAAGATCCGACGAACACCGGGGAGCTGTTTTTT. It yields the protein CASCQDPTNTGELFF.